This T cell receptor beta chain emerged from a study of shared clonotypes between healthy human individuals. Turning to this clone: Antigen unknown.

TCRdb's copy holds only in-frame clones and misses some; the assay was immunoSEQ multiplex PCR. The sample lists 950,000 to 1,100,000 clones; about 75% were seen once. V gave up 5 bases and J gave up 3 bases, with 16 bases separating them. The CDR3 has 15 residues. Germline V gene sequence: CDR1 SGHTA, CDR2 FQGNSA. Study-wide results and caveats: Larger richness was generally estimated for naive than memory subsets. Non-shared clonotypes displayed generation probabilities falling below those of clonotypes present in all four donors.

V and J are TRBV7-2 and TRBJ1-1; tentatively, D is TRBD1 (5 bases). What was sequenced was memory CD4+ T cells sorted from blood. Noted subset: CD45RA-negative fraction. The sequence was collected from a man aged 18 to 35 in good health. The CDR3 DNA reads TGTGCCAGCAGCCGCATCGGGGCATACGACACTGAAGCTTTCTTT. It is translated as CASSRIGAYDTEAFF.